Below, 12 T cell receptor beta chains from the same sample are listed, as sequenced in a study of graft-versus-host responses after intestinal transplantation. The data were produced by immunoSEQ multiplex PCR, yet TCRdb's version contains in-frame clones alone and is incomplete. The top ten hold around a fifth of the sample, which has some 40,000 clones, roughly 92% seen once. Antigens for these TCRs are unknown. This sample comprised unstimulated CD8+ T cells sorted from spleen or lymph node cells, obtained before transplant. The receptors were sampled from a human donor who was the organ donor for an intestinal transplant.

This chain joins TRBV4-1 and TRBJ2-1, with 9 bases aligning to TRBD1. CDR3 size: 16 residues. J lost 7 bases, V lost 1 base, and 8 bases had no gene match. Germline assignment: CDR1 MGHRA and CDR2 YSYEKL. The CDR3 sequence: CASSQGLGTGKNEQFF. The CDR3 DNA is TGCGCCAGCAGCCAAGGACTAGGGACAGGGAAGAATGAGCAGTTCTTC.

The chain couples TRBV25-1 to TRBJ2-5; no clear D. The CDR3 contains 12 residues. CDR1 MGHDK and CDR2 SYGVNS come from the germline V gene. Trimming took 0 bases from V and 3 from J, leaving 2 bases between them. The CDR3: CASSEYEETQYF. The CDR3 region has the DNA TGTGCCAGCAGTGAATATGAAGAGACCCAGTACTTC.

This chain connects TRBV5-4 to TRBJ1-2; D gene uncertain. CDR1 is SGHNT and CDR2 is YYREEE in the germline V gene (reference sequence). The CDR3 extends over 16 amino acids. Trimming removed 0 bases at V and 0 bases at J, with 12 bases between. The CDR3 nucleotides read TGTGCCAGCAGCTTGGTTGGGCCCCTAGCTAACTATGGCTACACCTTC. Encoded protein: CASSLVGPLANYGYTF. The full variable domain, completed using reference TRBV5-4 and TRBJ1-2, is ETGVTQSPTHLIKTRGQQVTLRCSSQSGHNTVSWYQQALGQGPQFIFQYYREEENGRGNFPPRFSGLQFPNYSSELNVNALELDDSALYLCASSLVGPLANYGYTFGSGTRLTVV.

The chain uses TRBV9 and TRBJ2-1; a possible D gene is TRBD2 (6 bases). The germline V gene encodes CDR1 SGDLS and CDR2 YYNGEE. The ends were cut back, 0 bases at V and 2 bases at J, with 9 bases in the middle. The CDR3 contains 15 residues. This CDR3 reads CASSVVGGAYNEQFF. The CDR3 DNA is TGTGCCAGCAGCGTAGTGGGGGGAGCCTACAATGAGCAGTTCTTC.

The chain couples TRBV9 to TRBJ2-2; perhaps D is TRBD1 or TRBD2 (5 bases each). CDR1 and CDR2 (germline): SGDLS, YYNGEE. Trimming took off 3 bases at V and 2 bases at J, with 8 bases between the two ends. This CDR3 is built from 14 residues. CDR3 sequence reads: CASSAGPNTGELFF. CDR3 nucleotide sequence: TGTGCCAGCAGCGCGGGACCTAACACCGGGGAGCTGTTTTTT.

V usage is TRBV9 and J usage is TRBJ1-4; D not certain. Trimming took off 3 bases at V and 3 bases at J, with 18 bases between the two ends. The CDR3 spans 17 residues. Germline V gene data show CDR1 as SGDLS and CDR2 as YYNGEE. The CDR3 loop reads CASSAGFLREPNEKLFF. The CDR3 DNA sequence: TGTGCCAGCAGCGCCGGATTTCTGCGGGAACCTAATGAAAAACTGTTTTTT. Together with reference TRBV9 and TRBJ1-4, the CDR3 gives the full variable domain: DSGVTQTPKHLITATGQRVTLRCSPRSGDLSVYWYQQSLDQGLQFLIQYYNGEERAKGNILERFSAQQFPDLHSELNLSSLELGDSALYFCASSAGFLREPNEKLFFGSGTQLSVL.

The rearrangement uses TRBV28 and TRBJ1-1, with D unresolved. The germline V gene encodes CDR1 MDHEN and CDR2 SYDVKM. There are 14 residues in the CDR3. The V end lost 2 bases, the J end lost 4 bases, and 11 bases lay between the germline ends. The CDR3 DNA is TGTGCCAGCAGTTTACTCCAAGACGGCACTGAAGCTTTCTTT. Translation gives CASSLLQDGTEAFF.

The chain links TRBV5-8 to TRBJ2-5; TRBD2 matches at 8 bases. This CDR3 is 15 amino acids long. The germline CDR1 and CDR2 sequences are SGHTS and YDEGEE. The junction had 8 bases not matched to a gene; V was cut back by 6 bases and J by 1 base. The CDR3 sequence is CASTPIAGLQETQYF. CDR3 nucleotide sequence: TGTGCCAGCACCCCCATAGCGGGGCTCCAAGAGACCCAGTACTTC.

The rearrangement joins TRBV6-5 to TRBJ2-7; 9 positions agree with TRBD1. The CDR3 contains 15 residues. The junction had 9 bases not matched to a gene; V was cut back by 2 bases and J by 7 bases. Germline V gene data show CDR1 as MNHEY and CDR2 as SVGAGI. The CDR3 DNA reads TGTGCCAGCAGTTACGAATCATACAGGGGGCGAGAGCAGTACTTC. Its translation: CASSYESYRGREQYF.

The J gene is TRBJ2-1, the V gene TRBV5-1, with TRBD2 matching over 14 bases. CDR1 is SGHRS and CDR2 is YFSETQ in the germline V gene. Trimming removed 5 bases from V and 9 bases from J; junction bases left unmatched: 1. The CDR3 runs 13 residues. The CDR3 loop is CASRGLAGGEQFF. The CDR3 DNA sequence: TGCGCCAGCAGAGGACTAGCGGGAGGTGAGCAGTTCTTC.

V is TRBV6-1 and J is TRBJ2-1, with 12 bases fitting TRBD2. J gave up 4 bases and V 4 bases, and 14 bases lay outside the gene matches. Germline lookup yields CDR1 MNHNS and CDR2 SASEGT. The CDR3 is 19 amino acids. The CDR3 coding sequence is TGTGCCAGCAGTGTAACCGGGACAGAGGGACTAGCGGGTTACAATGAGCAGTTCTTC. This encodes CASSVTGTEGLAGYNEQFF.

V usage is TRBV4-1 and J usage is TRBJ2-3, with 10 positions matching TRBD1. This CDR3 has 17 amino acids. Germline V gene sequence: CDR1 MGHRA, CDR2 YSYEKL. Germline trimming cut 4 bases from V and 2 bases from J; bases unmatched to any gene: 9. CDR3 sequence: CASSPGTGVAFTDTQYF. In DNA, the CDR3 is TGCGCCAGCAGCCCCGGGACAGGGGTCGCTTTCACAGATACGCAGTATTTT.